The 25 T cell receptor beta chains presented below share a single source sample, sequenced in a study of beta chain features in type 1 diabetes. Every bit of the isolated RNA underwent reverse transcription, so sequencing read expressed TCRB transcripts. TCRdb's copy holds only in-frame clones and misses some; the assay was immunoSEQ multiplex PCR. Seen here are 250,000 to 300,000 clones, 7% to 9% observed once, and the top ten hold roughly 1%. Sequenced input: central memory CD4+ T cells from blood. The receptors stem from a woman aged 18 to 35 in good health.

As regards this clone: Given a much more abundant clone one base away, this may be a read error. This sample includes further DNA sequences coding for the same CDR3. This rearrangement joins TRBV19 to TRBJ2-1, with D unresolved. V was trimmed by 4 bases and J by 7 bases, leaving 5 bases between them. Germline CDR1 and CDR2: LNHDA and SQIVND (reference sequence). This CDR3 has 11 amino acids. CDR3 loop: CASSRWNEQFF. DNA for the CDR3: TGTGCCAGTAGTAGATGGAATGAGCAGTTCTTC.

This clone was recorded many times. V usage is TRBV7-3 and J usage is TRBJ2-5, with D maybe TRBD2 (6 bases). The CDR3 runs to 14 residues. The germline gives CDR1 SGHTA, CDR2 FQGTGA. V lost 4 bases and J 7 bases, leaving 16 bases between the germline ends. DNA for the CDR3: TGTGCCAGCAGCTCGGGACTCTGGGGGGTGACCCAGTACTTC. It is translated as CASSSGLWGVTQYF.

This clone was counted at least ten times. CDR3: CASSFRQGARDTQYF. CDR3 sequence (DNA): TGTGCCAGCAGCTTTAGACAGGGGGCAAGAGATACGCAGTATTTT. V gene TRBV7-2 combines with J gene TRBJ2-3; 10 nucleotides line up with TRBD1. Trimming at V came to 3 bases and at J to 5 bases, leaving 5 bases not matched to a gene. Looked up from germline, CDR1 is SGHTA and CDR2 is FQGNSA. The CDR3 extends over 15 amino acids. The entire variable domain, with the rest obtained from reference TRBV7-2 and TRBJ2-3, is as follows: GAGVSQSPSNKVTEKGKDVELRCDPISGHTALYWYRQSLGQGLEFLIYFQGNSAPDKSGLPSDRFSAERTGGSVSTLTIQRTQQEDSAVYLCASSFRQGARDTQYFGPGTRLTVL.

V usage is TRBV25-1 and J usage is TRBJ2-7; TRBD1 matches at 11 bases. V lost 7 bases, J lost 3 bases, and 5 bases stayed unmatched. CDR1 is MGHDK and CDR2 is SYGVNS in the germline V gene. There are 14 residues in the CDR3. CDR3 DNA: TGTGCCAGCACCCTTGGGACAGGGGGCTACGAGCAGTACTTC. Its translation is CASTLGTGGYEQYF.

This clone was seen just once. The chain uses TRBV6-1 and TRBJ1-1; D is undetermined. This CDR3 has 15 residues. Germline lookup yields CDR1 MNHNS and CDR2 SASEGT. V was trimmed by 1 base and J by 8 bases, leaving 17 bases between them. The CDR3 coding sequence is TGTGCCAGCAGTGAAGGGTGGAGGAGACACCGAGAAGCTTTCTTT. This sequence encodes CASSEGWRRHREAFF.

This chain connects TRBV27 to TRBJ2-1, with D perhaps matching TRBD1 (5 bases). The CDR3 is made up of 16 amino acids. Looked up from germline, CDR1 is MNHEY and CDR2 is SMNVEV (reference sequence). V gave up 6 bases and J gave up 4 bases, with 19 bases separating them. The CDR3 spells CASRRQSGGLYNEQFF. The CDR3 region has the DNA TGTGCCAGCAGGCGACAGTCCGGTGGGCTTTACAATGAGCAGTTCTTC.

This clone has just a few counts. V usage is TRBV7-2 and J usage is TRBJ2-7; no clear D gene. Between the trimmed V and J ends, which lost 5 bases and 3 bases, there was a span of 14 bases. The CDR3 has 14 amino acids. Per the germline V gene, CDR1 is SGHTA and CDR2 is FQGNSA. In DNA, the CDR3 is TGTGCCAGCAGCAGAGGTGGTAACTACTACGAGCAGTACGTC. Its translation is CASSRGGNYYEQYV.

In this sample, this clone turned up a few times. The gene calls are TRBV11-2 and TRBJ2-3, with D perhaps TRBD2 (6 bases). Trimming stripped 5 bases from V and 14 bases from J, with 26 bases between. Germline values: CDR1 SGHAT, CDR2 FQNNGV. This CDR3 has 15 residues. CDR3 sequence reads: CASSPSLAATSPWYF. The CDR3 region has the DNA TGTGCCAGCAGCCCATCTTTAGCGGCAACGAGTCCCTGGTATTTT. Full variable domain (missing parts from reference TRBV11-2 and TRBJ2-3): EAGVAQSPRYKIIEKRQSVAFWCNPISGHATLYWYQQILGQGPKLLIQFQNNGVVDDSQLPKDRFSAERLKGVDSTLKIQPAKLEDSAVYLCASSPSLAATSPWYFGPGTRLTVL.

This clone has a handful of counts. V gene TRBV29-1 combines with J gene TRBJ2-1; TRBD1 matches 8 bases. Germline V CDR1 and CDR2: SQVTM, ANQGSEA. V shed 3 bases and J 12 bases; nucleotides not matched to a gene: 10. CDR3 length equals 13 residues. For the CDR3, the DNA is TGCAGCGTTGATAATCTTTATGGGACAGGGCAGTTCTTC. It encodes CSVDNLYGTGQFF.

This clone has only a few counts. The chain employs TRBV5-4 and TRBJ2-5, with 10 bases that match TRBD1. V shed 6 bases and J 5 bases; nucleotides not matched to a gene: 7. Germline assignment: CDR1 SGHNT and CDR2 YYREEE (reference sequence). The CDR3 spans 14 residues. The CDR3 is CASTSTGGYETQYF. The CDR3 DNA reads TGTGCCAGCACCTCGACAGGGGGCTACGAGACCCAGTACTTC.

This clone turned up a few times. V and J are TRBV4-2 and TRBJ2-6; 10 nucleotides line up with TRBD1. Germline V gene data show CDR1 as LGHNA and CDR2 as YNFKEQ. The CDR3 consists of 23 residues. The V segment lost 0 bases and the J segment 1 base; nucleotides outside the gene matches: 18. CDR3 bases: TGTGCCAGCAGCCAAGATAGGCGGGACAGGGGATGGGGATCCTCTTCTGGGGCCAACGTCCTGACTTTC. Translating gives CASSQDRRDRGWGSSSGANVLTF.

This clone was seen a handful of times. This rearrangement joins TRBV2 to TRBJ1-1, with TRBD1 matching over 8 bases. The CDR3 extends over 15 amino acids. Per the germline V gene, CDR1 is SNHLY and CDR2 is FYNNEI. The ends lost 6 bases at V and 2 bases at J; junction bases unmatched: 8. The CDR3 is CASRRNQGANTEAFF. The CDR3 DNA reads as TGTGCCAGCAGACGCAATCAGGGGGCTAACACTGAAGCTTTCTTT.

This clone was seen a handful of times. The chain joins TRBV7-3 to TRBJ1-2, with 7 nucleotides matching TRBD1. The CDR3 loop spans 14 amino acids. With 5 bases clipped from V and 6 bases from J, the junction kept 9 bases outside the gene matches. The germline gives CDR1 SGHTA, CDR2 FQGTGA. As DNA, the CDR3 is TGTGCCAGCAGCGTGAGCCGACAGGGCGATGGCTACACCTTC. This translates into CASSVSRQGDGYTF.

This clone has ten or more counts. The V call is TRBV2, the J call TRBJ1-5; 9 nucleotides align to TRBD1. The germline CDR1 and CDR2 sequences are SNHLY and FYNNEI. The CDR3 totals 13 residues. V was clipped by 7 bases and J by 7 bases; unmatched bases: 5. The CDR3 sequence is CASMGQGGQPQHF. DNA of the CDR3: TGTGCCAGCATGGGACAGGGCGGGCAGCCCCAGCATTTT.

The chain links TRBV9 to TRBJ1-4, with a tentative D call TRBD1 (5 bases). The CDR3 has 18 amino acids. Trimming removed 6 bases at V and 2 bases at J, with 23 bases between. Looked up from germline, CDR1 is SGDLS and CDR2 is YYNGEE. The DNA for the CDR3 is TGTGCCAGCAACTTCCCGGGGCGGAGGATCCCCACTAATGAAAAACTGTTTTTT. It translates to CASNFPGRRIPTNEKLFF.

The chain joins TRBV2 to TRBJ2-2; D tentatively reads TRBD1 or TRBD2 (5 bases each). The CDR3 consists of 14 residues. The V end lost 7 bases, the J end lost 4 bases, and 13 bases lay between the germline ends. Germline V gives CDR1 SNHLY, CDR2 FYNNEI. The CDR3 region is CASKGDGATGELFF. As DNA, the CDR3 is TGTGCCAGCAAGGGTGACGGGGCCACCGGGGAGCTGTTTTTT.

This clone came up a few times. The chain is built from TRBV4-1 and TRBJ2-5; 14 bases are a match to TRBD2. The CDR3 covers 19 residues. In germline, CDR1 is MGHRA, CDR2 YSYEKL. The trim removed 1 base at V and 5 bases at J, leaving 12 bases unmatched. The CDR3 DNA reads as TGCGCCAGCAGCCAAGGAGGCCTGACTAGCGGGGGGGCACGGGAGACCCAGTACTTC. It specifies CASSQGGLTSGGARETQYF.

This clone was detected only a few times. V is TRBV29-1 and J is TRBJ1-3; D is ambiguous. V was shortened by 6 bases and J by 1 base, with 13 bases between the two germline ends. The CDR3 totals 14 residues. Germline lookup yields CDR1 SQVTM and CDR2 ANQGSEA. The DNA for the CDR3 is TGCAGCGTCCAAGGCCCCTCGTCTGGAAACACCATATATTTT. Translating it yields CSVQGPSSGNTIYF. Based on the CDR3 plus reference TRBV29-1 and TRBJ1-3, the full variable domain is SAVISQKPSRDICQRGTSLTIQCQVDSQVTMMFWYRQQPGQSLTLIATANQGSEATYESGFVIDKFPISRPNLTFSTLTVSNMSPEDSSIYLCSVQGPSSGNTIYFGEGSWLTVV.

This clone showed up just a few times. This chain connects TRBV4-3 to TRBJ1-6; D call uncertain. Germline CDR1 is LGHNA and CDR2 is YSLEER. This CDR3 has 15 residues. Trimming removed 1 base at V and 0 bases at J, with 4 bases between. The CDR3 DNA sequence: TGCGCCAGCAGCCAAGGACCCTCCTATAATTCACCCCTCCACTTT. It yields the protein CASSQGPSYNSPLHF.

The CDR3 region has the DNA TGTGCCAGCAGCTTGGACTTTGTTACCGCCCTTAACTATGGCTACACCTTC. Protein product: CASSLDFVTALNYGYTF. This chain links TRBV7-2 with TRBJ1-2; D not resolved. Deletions cut 3 bases from V and 1 base from J, with 18 bases between. This CDR3 contains 17 residues. The germline gives CDR1 SGHTA, CDR2 FQGNSA.

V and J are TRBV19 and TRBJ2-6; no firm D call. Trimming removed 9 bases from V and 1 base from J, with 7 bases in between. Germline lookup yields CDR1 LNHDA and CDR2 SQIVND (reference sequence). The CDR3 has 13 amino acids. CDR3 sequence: CASKGSGANVLTF. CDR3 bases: TGTGCCAGCAAGGGTTCTGGGGCCAACGTCCTGACTTTC.

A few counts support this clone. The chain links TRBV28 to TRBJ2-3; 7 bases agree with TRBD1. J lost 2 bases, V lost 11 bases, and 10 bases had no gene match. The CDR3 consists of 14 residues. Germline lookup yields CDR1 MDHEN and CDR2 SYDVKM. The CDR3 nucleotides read TGTGCCTCCTTATCAGGGGGAAACACAGATACGCAGTATTTT. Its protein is CASLSGGNTDTQYF.

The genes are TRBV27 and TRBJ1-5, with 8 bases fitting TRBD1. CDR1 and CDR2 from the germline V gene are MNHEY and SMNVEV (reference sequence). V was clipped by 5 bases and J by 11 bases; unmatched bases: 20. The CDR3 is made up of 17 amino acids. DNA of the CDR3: TGTGCCAGCAGTCCCAGACCGGACAGGGTGATCAGGTGGGCCCAGCATTTT. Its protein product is CASSPRPDRVIRWAQHF.

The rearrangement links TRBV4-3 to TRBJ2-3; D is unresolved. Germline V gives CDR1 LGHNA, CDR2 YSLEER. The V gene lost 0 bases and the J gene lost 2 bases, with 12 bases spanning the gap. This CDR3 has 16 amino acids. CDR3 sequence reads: CASSQEGTIDTDTQYF. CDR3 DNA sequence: TGCGCCAGCAGCCAAGAGGGAACGATAGACACAGATACGCAGTATTTT.

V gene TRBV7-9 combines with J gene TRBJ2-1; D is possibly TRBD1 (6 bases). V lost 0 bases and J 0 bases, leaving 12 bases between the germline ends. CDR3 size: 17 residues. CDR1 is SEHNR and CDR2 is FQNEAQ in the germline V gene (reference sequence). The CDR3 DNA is TGTGCCAGCAGCTTAGCAGGGGGACCTACCTCCTACAATGAGCAGTTCTTC. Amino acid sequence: CASSLAGGPTSYNEQFF.